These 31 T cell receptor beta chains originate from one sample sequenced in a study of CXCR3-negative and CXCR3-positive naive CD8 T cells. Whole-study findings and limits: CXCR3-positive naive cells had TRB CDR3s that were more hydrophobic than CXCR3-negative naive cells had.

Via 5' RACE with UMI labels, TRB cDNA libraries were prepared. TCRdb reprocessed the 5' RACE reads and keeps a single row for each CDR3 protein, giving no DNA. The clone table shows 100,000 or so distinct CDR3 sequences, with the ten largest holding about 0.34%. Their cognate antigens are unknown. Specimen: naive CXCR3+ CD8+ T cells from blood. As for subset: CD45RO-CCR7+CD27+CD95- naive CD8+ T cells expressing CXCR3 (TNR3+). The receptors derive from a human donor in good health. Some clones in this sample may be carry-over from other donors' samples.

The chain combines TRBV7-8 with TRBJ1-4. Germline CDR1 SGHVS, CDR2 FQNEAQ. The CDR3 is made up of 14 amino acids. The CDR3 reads CASSLLDGNEKLFF.

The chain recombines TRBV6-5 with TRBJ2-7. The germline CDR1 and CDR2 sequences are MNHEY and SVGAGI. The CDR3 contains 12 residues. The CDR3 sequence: CASSAGPHGQYF.

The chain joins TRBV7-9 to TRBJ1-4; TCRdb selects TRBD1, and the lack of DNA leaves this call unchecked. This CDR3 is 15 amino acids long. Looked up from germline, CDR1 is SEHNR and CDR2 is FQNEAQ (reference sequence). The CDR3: CASSPHWGTNEKLFF.

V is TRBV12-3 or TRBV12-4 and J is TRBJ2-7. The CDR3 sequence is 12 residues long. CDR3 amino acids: CASSFALASPYF.

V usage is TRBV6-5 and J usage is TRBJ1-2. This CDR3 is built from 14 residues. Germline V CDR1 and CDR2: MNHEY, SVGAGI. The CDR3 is CASSYSSANYGYTF.

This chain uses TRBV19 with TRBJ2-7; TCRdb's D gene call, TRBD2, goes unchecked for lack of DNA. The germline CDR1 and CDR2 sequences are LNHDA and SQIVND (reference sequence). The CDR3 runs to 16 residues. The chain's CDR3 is CASSWTSGRAAHEQYF. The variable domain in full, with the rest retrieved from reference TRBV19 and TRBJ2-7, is DGGITQSPKYLFRKEGQNVTLSCEQNLNHDAMYWYRQDPGQGLRLIYYSQIVNDFQKGDIAEGYSVSREKKESFPLTVTSAQKNPTAFYLCASSWTSGRAAHEQYFGPGTRLTVT.

The CDR3 loop reads CASSLEQVGFRADTQYF. The V gene is TRBV13, the J gene TRBJ2-3; TCRdb's assignment of TRBD1 cannot be checked, as there is no DNA. The CDR3 runs to 17 residues. Germline V lookup: CDR1 PRHDT, CDR2 FYEKMQ (reference sequence).

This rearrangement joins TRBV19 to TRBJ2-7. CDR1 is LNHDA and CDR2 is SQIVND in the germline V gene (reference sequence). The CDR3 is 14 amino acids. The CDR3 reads CASQPGFGSYEQYF.

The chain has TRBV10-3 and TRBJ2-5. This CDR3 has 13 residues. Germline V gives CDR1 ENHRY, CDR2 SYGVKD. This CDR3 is CAISEGTKETQYF.

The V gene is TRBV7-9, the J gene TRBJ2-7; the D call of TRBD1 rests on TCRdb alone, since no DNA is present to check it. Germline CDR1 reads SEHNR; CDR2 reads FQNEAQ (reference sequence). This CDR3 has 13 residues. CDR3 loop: CASSPTGNYEQYF. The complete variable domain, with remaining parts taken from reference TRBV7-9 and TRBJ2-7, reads DTGVSQNPRHKITKRGQNVTFRCDPISEHNRLYWYRQTLGQGPEFLTYFQNEAQLEKSRLLSDRFSAERPKGSFSTLEIQRTEQGDSAMYLCASSPTGNYEQYFGPGTRLTVT.

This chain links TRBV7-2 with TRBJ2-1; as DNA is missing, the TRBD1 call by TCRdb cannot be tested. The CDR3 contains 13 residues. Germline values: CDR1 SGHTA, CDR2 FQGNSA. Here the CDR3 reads CASSLEGWHEQFF.

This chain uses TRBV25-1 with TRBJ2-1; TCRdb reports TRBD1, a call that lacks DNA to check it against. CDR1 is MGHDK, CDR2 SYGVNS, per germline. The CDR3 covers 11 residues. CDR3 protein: CASSEGGIPFF.

The CDR3 spells CASTDTINTGELFF. The chain recombines TRBV6-5 with TRBJ2-2. The CDR3 covers 14 residues. Germline-derived CDR1 and CDR2 are MNHEY and SVGAGI.

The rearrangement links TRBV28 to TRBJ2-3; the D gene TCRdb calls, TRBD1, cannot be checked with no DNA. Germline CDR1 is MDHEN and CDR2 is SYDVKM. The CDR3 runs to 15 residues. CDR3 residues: CASSPLGRDTDTQYF.

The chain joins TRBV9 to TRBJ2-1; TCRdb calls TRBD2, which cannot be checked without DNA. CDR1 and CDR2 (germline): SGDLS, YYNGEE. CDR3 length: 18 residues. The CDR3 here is CASSVAPGLAGGYNEQFF.

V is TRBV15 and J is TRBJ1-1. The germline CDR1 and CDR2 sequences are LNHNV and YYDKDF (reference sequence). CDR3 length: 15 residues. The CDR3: CATSNLREGNTEAFF.

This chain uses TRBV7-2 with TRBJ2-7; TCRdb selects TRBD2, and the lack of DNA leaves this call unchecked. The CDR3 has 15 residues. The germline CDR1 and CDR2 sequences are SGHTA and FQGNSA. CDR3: CASSPRTSGSWEQYF.

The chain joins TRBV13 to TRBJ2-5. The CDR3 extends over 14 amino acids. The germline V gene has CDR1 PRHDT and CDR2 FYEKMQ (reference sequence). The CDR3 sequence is CASSLLQRGETQYF.

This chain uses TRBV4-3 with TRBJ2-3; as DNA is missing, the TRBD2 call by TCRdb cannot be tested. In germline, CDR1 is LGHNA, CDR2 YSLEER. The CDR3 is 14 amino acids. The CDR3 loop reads CASSSRGGPDTQYF.

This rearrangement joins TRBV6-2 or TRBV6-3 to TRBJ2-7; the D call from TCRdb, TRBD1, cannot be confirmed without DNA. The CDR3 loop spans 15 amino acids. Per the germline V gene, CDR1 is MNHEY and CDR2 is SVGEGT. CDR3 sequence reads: CASSSLGQGPNEQYF.

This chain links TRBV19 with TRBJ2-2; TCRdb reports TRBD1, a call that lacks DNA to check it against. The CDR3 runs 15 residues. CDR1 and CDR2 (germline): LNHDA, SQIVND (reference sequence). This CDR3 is CASSTRQGYTGELFF.

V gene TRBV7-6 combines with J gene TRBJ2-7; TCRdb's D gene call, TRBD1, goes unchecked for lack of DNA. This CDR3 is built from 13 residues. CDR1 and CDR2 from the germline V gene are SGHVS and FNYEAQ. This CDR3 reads CASRGDGSYEQYF.

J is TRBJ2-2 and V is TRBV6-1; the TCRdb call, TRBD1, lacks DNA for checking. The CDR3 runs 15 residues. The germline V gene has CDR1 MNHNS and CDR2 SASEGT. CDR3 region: CASSDPGYGTGELFF.

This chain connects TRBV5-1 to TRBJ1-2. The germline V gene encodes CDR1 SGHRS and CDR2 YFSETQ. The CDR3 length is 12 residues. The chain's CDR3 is CASSFDNYGYTF.

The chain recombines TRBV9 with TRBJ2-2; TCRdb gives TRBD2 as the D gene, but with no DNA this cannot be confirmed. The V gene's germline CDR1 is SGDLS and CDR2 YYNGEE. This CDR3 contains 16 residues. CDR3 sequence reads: CASSESGGPGTGELFF. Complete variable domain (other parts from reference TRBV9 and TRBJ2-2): DSGVTQTPKHLITATGQRVTLRCSPRSGDLSVYWYQQSLDQGLQFLIQYYNGEERAKGNILERFSAQQFPDLHSELNLSSLELGDSALYFCASSESGGPGTGELFFGEGSRLTVL.

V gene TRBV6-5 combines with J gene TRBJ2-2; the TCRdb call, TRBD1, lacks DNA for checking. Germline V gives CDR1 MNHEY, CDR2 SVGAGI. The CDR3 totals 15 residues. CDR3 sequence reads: CASSYSPGGTGELFF.

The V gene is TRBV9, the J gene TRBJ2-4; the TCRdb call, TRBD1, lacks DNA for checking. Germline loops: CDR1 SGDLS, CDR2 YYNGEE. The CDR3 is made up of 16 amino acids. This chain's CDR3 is CASSAHRRGSKNIQYF.

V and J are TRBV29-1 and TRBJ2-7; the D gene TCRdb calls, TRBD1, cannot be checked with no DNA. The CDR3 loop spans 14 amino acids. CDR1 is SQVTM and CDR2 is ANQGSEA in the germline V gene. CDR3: CSVALGTPTYEQYF.

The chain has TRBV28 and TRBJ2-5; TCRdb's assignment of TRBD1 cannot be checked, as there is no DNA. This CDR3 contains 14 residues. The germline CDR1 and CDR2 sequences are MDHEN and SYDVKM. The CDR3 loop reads CASSLVRAGETQYF.

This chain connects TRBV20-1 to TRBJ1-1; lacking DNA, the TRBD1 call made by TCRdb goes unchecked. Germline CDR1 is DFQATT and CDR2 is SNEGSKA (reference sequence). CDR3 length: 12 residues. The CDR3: CSARDLGGAAFF.

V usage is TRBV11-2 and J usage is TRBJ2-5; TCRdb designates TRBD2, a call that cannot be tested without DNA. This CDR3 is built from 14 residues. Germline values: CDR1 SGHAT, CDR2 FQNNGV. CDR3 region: CASSSSAGRETQYF.